A selection of T cell receptor beta chains follows, all from one sample in a study of T cell responses to AZD1222 COVID-19 vaccine. Sequencing was performed with immunoSEQ multiplex PCR; in TCRdb, only in-frame clones are kept and a portion is missing. The sample records approximately 90,000 clones, roughly 87% being singletons. Source: peripheral blood, taken on day 0 of AZD1222 vaccination. These receptors were obtained from an adult in good health. Both conserved end residues are part of each CDR3. A D gene is named only where the DNA matches it firmly. Size values are once, few and many counts, or a class for expanded clones, and some rows have none.

j_call | d_call | clone_size | v_call | cdr3_aa | cdr3_nt
TRBJ1-2 | TRBD1 | - | TRBV10-3 | CAISAKQGMDGYTF | TGTGCCATCAGTGCCAAACAGGGGATGGATGGCTACACCTTC
TRBJ2-2 | - | - | TRBV6-5 | CASSTHVPGELFF | TGTGCCAGCAGCACCCACGTACCCGGGGAGCTGTTTTTT
TRBJ1-5 | TRBD1 | - | TRBV15 | CATSRGAGTGRMNNQPQHF | TGTGCCACCAGCAGGGGGGCCGGGACAGGGAGAATGAACAATCAGCCCCAGCATTTT
TRBJ1-5 | - | - | TRBV7-2 | CASSLAGRDQPQHF | TGTGCCAGCAGCTTAGCGGGCAGGGACCAGCCCCAGCATTTT
TRBJ2-7 | - | - | TRBV12-3/TRBV12-4 | CASRGGLGYEQYF | TGTGCCAGCAGGGGGGGACTTGGTTACGAGCAGTACTTC
TRBJ1-5 | TRBD1 | - | TRBV5-8 | CASSPQGRGSNQPQHF | TGTGCCAGCAGCCCACAGGGGAGGGGGAGCAATCAGCCCCAGCATTTT
TRBJ2-3 | - | few | TRBV7-9 | CASSLAAADTQYF | TGTGCCAGCAGCTTAGCGGCCGCGGATACGCAGTATTTT
TRBJ2-7 | TRBD1 | - | TRBV10-3 | CAVRDSSSYEQYF | TGTGCCGTGAGGGACAGTTCCTCCTACGAGCAGTACTTC
TRBJ2-2 | TRBD2 | - | TRBV7-9 | CASSLGETSGARRRELFF | TGTGCCAGCAGCTTAGGGGAGACTAGCGGGGCCCGTCGACGGGAGCTGTTTTTT
TRBJ1-5 | TRBD1 | - | TRBV6-6 | CASSYLQGPDRSKHF | TGTGCCAGCAGTTACTTACAGGGGCCCGACCGCTCGAAGCATTTT
TRBJ2-7 | - | - | TRBV7-5 | CVRSLVSGGPRMQYF | TGTGTCAGAAGCTTAGTTTCAGGGGGACCTAGGATGCAGTACTTC
TRBJ1-2 | - | - | TRBV29-1 | CSVVERPNYGYTF | TGCAGCGTTGTAGAGCGACCAAACTATGGCTACACCTTC
TRBJ1-1 | - | - | TRBV12-3/TRBV12-4 | CASGLGIGTEAFF | TGTGCCAGCGGGTTGGGGATTGGAACTGAAGCTTTCTTT
TRBJ2-5 | TRBD2 | - | TRBV6-5 | CASNRLAGGLETQYF | TGTGCCAGCAACCGACTAGCGGGGGGGCTGGAGACCCAGTACTTC
TRBJ1-2 | - | - | TRBV30 | CAGSGSYGYTF | TGTGCCGGGTCGGGCTCATATGGCTACACCTTC
TRBJ1-1 | - | - | TRBV6-1 | CASSELRGNGEAFF | TGTGCCAGCAGTGAATTAAGGGGGAACGGTGAAGCTTTCTTT
TRBJ2-5 | TRBD2 | - | TRBV11-2 | CASSDGRRETQYF | TGTGCCAGCAGCGACGGGAGGCGGGAGACCCAGTACTTC
TRBJ1-5 | - | - | TRBV19 | CASSIGGSSNQPQHF | TGTGCCAGTAGTATAGGAGGTTCTAGCAATCAGCCCCAGCATTTT
TRBJ1-2 | TRBD1 | - | TRBV6-1 | CASSEGQGDGVYGYTF | TGTGCCAGCAGCGAAGGACAGGGGGATGGGGTCTATGGCTACACCTTC
TRBJ2-3 | - | - | TRBV7-2 | CASSLTASTDTQYF | TGTGCCAGCAGCTTAACCGCTAGCACAGATACGCAGTATTTT
TRBJ2-1 | - | few | TRBV5-8 | CASSLTAGTRIHNEQFF | TGTGCCAGCAGCTTGACTGCGGGTACCCGAATACACAATGAGCAGTTCTTC
TRBJ2-2 | - | - | TRBV18 | CASSPPGTGELFF | TGTGCCAGCTCACCACCGGGCACCGGGGAGCTGTTTTTT
TRBJ2-7 | - | - | TRBV9 | CASSVGRGTTYEQYF | TGTGCCAGCAGCGTAGGTAGGGGAACAACCTACGAGCAGTACTTC
TRBJ1-1 | - | - | TRBV5-1 | CASSLVLTYGLPNTEAFF | TGCGCCAGCAGCTTGGTGCTTACCTACGGCCTCCCGAACACTGAAGCTTTCTTT
TRBJ2-5 | - | few | TRBV5-1 | CASSSQTEAMGTQYF | TGCGCCAGCAGCTCCCAAACAGAGGCAATGGGCACCCAGTACTTC
TRBJ1-1 | TRBD1 | - | TRBV27 | CASRGTGTAEAFF | TGTGCCAGCAGGGGGACCGGGACAGCTGAAGCTTTCTTT
TRBJ1-2 | TRBD1 | - | TRBV2 | CASSRQGAVHGYTF | TGTGCCAGCAGTCGACAGGGGGCCGTGCATGGCTACACCTTC
TRBJ1-1 | - | - | TRBV11-2 | CASSPRGLLTNTEAFF | TGTGCCAGCAGCCCCAGGGGTTTGTTGACGAACACTGAAGCTTTCTTT
TRBJ2-1 | TRBD2 | few | TRBV5-1 | CASSWGLDRDEQFF | TGCGCCAGCAGCTGGGGACTAGATAGAGATGAGCAGTTCTTC
TRBJ1-1 | - | once | TRBV2 | CASSGGPGWGTEAFF | TGTGCCAGCAGCGGGGGACCAGGGTGGGGGACTGAAGCTTTCTTT
TRBJ2-5 | - | - | TRBV6-1 | CASSEGQGRRETQYF | TGTGCCAGCAGTGAAGGTCAGGGGAGGCGAGAGACCCAGTACTTC
TRBJ1-2 | - | - | TRBV21-1 | CASSPNEGTYGYTF | TGTGCCAGCAGCCCAAACGAGGGGACCTATGGCTACACCTTC
TRBJ1-5 | TRBD1 | few | TRBV19 | CASSIGQGGSQPQHF | TGTGCCAGTAGTATCGGACAGGGCGGATCCCAGCCCCAGCATTTT
TRBJ2-5 | TRBD1 | - | TRBV6-2/TRBV6-3 | CASSQGDREVTETQYF | TGTGCCAGCAGCCAAGGGGACAGGGAGGTAACAGAGACCCAGTACTTC
TRBJ1-3 | - | - | TRBV15 | CATSRGGADTIYF | TGTGCCACCAGCAGAGGAGGGGCGGACACCATATATTTT
TRBJ2-4 | TRBD1 | - | TRBV7-9 | CASSFPRIGQGGIQYF | TGTGCCAGCAGCTTCCCCCGCATTGGACAGGGAGGCATTCAGTACTTC
TRBJ2-7 | - | - | TRBV27 | CASSLGAGDYEQYF | TGTGCCAGCAGTTTGGGGGCCGGAGACTACGAGCAGTACTTC
TRBJ2-3 | TRBD1 | - | TRBV4-1 | CASSHPGQGADTQYF | TGCGCCAGCAGCCATCCGGGACAGGGTGCAGATACGCAGTATTTT
TRBJ2-3 | TRBD2 | - | TRBV27 | CASNPAGGPTDTQYF | TGTGCCAGCAATCCAGCGGGAGGGCCAACAGATACGCAGTATTTT
TRBJ1-1 | TRBD1 | - | TRBV7-6 | CASSSGTVNTEAFF | TGTGCCAGCAGCTCCGGGACAGTGAACACTGAAGCTTTCTTT
TRBJ2-1 | - | - | TRBV7-9 | CASRSWTSSSYNEQFF | TGTGCCAGCAGGAGCTGGACTTCCTCCTCCTACAATGAGCAGTTCTTC
TRBJ1-5 | - | - | TRBV2 | CASSGLGGERRGNQPQHF | TGTGCCAGCAGTGGCCTAGGGGGGGAACGACGGGGCAATCAGCCCCAGCATTTT
TRBJ1-2 | - | - | TRBV30 | CAWSVRPSRTSGTNYGYTF | TGTGCCTGGAGTGTACGGCCTTCCAGGACTTCCGGGACTAACTATGGCTACACCTTC
TRBJ1-2 | - | - | TRBV29-1 | CSIGDPGGGYTF | TGCAGCATCGGAGACCCAGGCGGGGGCTACACCTTC
TRBJ1-2 | - | - | TRBV19 | CASSTGVQGGYTF | TGTGCCAGTAGTACAGGCGTTCAGGGTGGCTACACCTTC
TRBJ2-7 | TRBD2 | once | TRBV29-1 | CSVGAGGPSGEQYF | TGCAGCGTTGGAGCGGGAGGGCCCTCGGGCGAGCAGTACTTC
TRBJ1-1 | TRBD1 | - | TRBV7-2 | CASSTGGVGTEAFF | TGTGCCAGCAGCACAGGGGGGGTAGGGACTGAAGCTTTCTTT
TRBJ1-1 | TRBD1 | - | TRBV4-1 | CASSRSTGQPNTEAFF | TGCGCCAGCAGCCGCTCCACGGGACAGCCGAACACTGAAGCTTTCTTT
TRBJ2-7 | TRBD2 | once | TRBV11-2 | CASSLGPGTSGTYEQYF | TGTGCCAGCAGCTTAGGGCCAGGGACTAGCGGAACCTACGAGCAGTACTTC
TRBJ2-7 | - | - | TRBV6-1 | CASSELDTRGPHEQYF | TGTGCCAGCAGTGAACTGGACACGAGGGGTCCCCACGAGCAGTACTTC
TRBJ2-7 | TRBD2 | - | TRBV4-2 | CASSQGLAGPYEQYF | TGTGCCAGCAGCCAAGGACTAGCGGGCCCCTACGAGCAGTACTTC
TRBJ1-5 | - | - | TRBV6-5 | CASRAQGNSNQPQHF | TGTGCCAGCAGAGCACAGGGAAATAGCAATCAGCCCCAGCATTTT
TRBJ1-2 | TRBD1 | - | TRBV4-3 | CASSQDQGGGGYTF | TGCGCCAGCAGCCAAGATCAAGGGGGCGGCGGCTACACCTTC
TRBJ1-2 | TRBD1 | - | TRBV6-4 | CASSAGQGDGYTF | TGTGCCAGCAGCGCGGGACAGGGGGACGGCTACACCTTC